The sequence of this T cell receptor (beta chain) was determined in a study of cytomegalovirus exposure and HLA in healthy donors. Findings and limits, study-wide: One variant, a missense change in DCLRE1C, was linked in a later analysis to TCR beta V- and J-gene trimming.

60 Vbeta and 13 Jbeta primers were used in PCR. TCRdb's copy holds only in-frame clones and misses some; the assay was immunoSEQ multiplex PCR. The sample records about 160,000 clones, roughly nine tenths being singletons. Comment on this clone: Its antigen is currently unknown.

Trimming removed 5 bases at V and 0 bases at J, with 11 bases between. The germline gives CDR1 MNHEY, CDR2 SMNVEV (reference sequence). The CDR3 covers 16 residues. Material: PBMCs. The sequence was obtained from a woman aged 25-40 years in good health and CMV-seronegative. The chain recombines TRBV27 with TRBJ2-6; a weak D match, TRBD1 (5 bases). As DNA, the CDR3 is TGTGCCAGCAGTCCGACAGTACTCTCTGGGGCCAACGTCCTGACTTTC. It translates to CASSPTVLSGANVLTF. The full variable domain, rest sourced from reference TRBV27 and TRBJ2-6, is EAQVTQNPRYLITVTGKKLTVTCSQNMNHEYMSWYRQDPGLGLRQIYYSMNVEVTDKGDVPEGYKVSRKEKRNFPLILESPSPNQTSLYFCASSPTVLSGANVLTFGAGSRLTVL.